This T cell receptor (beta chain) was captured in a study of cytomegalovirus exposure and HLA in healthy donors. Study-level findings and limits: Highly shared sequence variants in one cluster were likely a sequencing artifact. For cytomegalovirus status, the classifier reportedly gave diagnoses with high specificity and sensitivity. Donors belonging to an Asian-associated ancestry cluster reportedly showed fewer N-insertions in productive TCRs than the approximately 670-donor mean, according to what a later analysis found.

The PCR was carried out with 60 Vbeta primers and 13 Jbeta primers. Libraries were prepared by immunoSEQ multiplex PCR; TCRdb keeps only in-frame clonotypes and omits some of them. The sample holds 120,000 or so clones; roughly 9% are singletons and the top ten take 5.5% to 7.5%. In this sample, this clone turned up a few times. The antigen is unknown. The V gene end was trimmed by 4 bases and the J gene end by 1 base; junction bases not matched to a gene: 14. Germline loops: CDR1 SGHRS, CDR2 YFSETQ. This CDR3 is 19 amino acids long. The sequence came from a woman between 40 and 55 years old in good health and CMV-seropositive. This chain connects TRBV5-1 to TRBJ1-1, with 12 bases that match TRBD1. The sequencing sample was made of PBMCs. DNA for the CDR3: TGCGCCAGCAGCCTCCCGATGGGGACAGGGGGCCTGGGGAACACTGAAGCTTTCTTT. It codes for CASSLPMGTGGLGNTEAFF.